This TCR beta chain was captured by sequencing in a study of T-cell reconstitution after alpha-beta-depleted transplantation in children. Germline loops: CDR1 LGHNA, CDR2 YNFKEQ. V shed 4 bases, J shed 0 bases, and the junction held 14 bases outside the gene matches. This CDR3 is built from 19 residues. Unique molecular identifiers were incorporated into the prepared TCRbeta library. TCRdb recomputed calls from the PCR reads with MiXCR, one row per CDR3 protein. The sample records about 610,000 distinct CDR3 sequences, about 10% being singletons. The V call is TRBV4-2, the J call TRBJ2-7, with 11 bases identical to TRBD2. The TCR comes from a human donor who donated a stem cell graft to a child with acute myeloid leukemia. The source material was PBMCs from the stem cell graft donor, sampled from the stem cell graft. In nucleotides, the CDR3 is TGTGCCAGCAGCCGCCCCACTAGCGGGAGTTTCCTGAACTCCTACGAGCAGTACTTC. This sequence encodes CASSRPTSGSFLNSYEQYF.